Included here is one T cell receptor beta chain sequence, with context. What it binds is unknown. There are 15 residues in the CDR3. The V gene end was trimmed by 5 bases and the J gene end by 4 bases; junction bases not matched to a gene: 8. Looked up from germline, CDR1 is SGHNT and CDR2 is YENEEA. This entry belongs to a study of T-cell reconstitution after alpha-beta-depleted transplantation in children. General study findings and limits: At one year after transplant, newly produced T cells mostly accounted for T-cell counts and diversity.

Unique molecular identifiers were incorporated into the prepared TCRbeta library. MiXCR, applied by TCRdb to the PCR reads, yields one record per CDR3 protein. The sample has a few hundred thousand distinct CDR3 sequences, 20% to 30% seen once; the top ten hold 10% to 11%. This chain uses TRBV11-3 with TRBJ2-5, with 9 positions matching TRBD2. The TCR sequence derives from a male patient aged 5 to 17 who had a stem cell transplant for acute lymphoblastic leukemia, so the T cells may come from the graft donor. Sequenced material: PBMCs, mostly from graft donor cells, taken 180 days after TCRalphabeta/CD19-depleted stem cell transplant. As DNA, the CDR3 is TGTGCCAGCAGCCGTCGGCGGGAGGGCCCAGAGACCCAGTACTTC. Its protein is CASSRRREGPETQYF.